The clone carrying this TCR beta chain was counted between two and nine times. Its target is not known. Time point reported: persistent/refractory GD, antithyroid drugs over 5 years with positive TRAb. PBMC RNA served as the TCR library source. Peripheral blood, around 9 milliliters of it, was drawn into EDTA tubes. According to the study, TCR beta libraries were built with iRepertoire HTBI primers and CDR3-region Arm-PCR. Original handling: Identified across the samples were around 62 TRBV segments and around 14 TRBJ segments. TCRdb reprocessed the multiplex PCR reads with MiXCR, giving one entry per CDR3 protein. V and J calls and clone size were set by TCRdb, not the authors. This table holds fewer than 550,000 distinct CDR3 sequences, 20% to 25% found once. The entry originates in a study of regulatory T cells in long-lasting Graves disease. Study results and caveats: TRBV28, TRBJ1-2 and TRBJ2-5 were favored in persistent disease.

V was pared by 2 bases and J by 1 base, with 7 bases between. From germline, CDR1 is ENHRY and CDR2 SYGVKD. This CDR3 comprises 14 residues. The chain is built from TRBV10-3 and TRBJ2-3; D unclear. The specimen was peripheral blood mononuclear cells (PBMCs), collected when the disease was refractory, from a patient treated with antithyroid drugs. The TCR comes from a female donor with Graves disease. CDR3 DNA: TGTGCCATCAGTGAGGAAGTACGCACAGATACGCAGTATTTT. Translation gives CAISEEVRTDTQYF.